The 10 T cell receptor beta chains below come from one sample, sequenced in a study of blood T cell repertoires in COVID-19. This table comes from immunoSEQ multiplex PCR, and its TCRdb copy is limited to in-frame clones, with some not included. The repertoire holds some 260,000 clones, with around 85% as singletons. The sample was peripheral blood. The receptor source for this set is a woman aged 40-49 years with active or convalescent COVID-19.

The chain couples TRBV27 to TRBJ2-1, with unresolved D. The ends were cut back, 0 bases at V and 8 bases at J, with 8 bases in the middle. Germline V gene data show CDR1 as MNHEY and CDR2 as SMNVEV (reference sequence). This CDR3 has 13 residues. The CDR3 region is CASSLSSADEQFF. CDR3 nucleotides: TGTGCCAGCAGTTTATCGAGCGCTGATGAGCAGTTCTTC.

This clone was found a few times. The gene calls are TRBV7-2 and TRBJ2-5; 12 bases align to TRBD2. Germline loops: CDR1 SGHTA, CDR2 FQGNSA. Unmatched junction bases numbered 5, after V lost 4 bases and J lost 2 bases. The CDR3 has 16 residues. The CDR3 DNA reads TGTGCCAGCAGCTCAATTGGACTAGCGGGGCAAGAGACCCAGTACTTC. This encodes CASSSIGLAGQETQYF.

The CDR3 spells CASSFRGRPEAFF. The CDR3 coding sequence is TGTGCCAGCAGCTTCAGGGGGCGACCTGAAGCTTTCTTT. V usage is TRBV7-9 and J usage is TRBJ1-1, with 8 bases identical to TRBD1. Trimming cost V 3 bases and J 6 bases; bases outside gene matches: 3. Germline values: CDR1 SEHNR, CDR2 FQNEAQ (reference sequence). This CDR3 is built from 13 residues.

The chain links TRBV3-1 (or the pseudogene TRBV3-2) to TRBJ2-1; tentatively, D is TRBD2 (5 bases). Germline values: CDR1 LGHDT, CDR2 YNNKEL (reference sequence). The CDR3 loop spans 15 amino acids. Trimming stripped 1 base from V and 3 bases from J, with 10 bases between. CDR3 in DNA: TGTGCCAGCAGCCAAGTCCGGGATAGCTACAATGAGCAGTTCTTC. Protein: CASSQVRDSYNEQFF.

The chain carries TRBV29-1 and TRBJ1-1; perhaps TRBD1 as D (5 bases). The CDR3 sequence is 14 residues long. CDR1 and CDR2 from the germline V gene are SQVTM and ANQGSEA. V was cut by 8 bases and J by 1 base, with 17 bases left in between. CDR3 loop: CSIGTLMGNTEAFF. Written as DNA, the CDR3 is TGCAGCATCGGGACTTTAATGGGGAACACTGAAGCTTTCTTT.

This chain connects TRBV9 to TRBJ1-1, with D perhaps matching TRBD1 (6 bases). The CDR3 contains 14 residues. Germline V gene data show CDR1 as SGDLS and CDR2 as YYNGEE. Trimming stripped 0 bases from V and 5 bases from J, with 11 bases between. The CDR3 region has the DNA TGTGCCAGCAGCGTAGTAGGGGGTCAGACTGAAGCTTTCTTT. It translates to CASSVVGGQTEAFF.

The chain joins TRBV10-3 to TRBJ2-1, with D perhaps matching TRBD1 (6 bases). Trimming stripped 9 bases from V and 4 bases from J, with 19 bases between. CDR3 length: 15 amino acids. Germline assignment: CDR1 ENHRY and CDR2 SYGVKD. As DNA, the CDR3 is TGTGCCATGGGCAAACAGGGTATGGATTACAATGAGCAGTTCTTC. Translating gives CAMGKQGMDYNEQFF.

This clone was seen once. This chain connects TRBV7-2 to TRBJ2-1; 7 bases line up with TRBD2. V gave up 1 base and J gave up 6 bases; unmatched junction bases: 9. Germline V gene sequence: CDR1 SGHTA, CDR2 FQGNSA. The CDR3 sequence is 16 residues long. CDR3 amino acids: CASSLGAAGDLNEQFF. CDR3 DNA: TGTGCCAGCAGCTTAGGGGCGGCGGGGGATCTCAATGAGCAGTTCTTC.

V gene TRBV5-1 combines with J gene TRBJ2-1; the D gene is possibly TRBD1 (5 bases). Looked up from germline, CDR1 is SGHRS and CDR2 is YFSETQ. Trimming took 0 bases from V and 9 from J, leaving 13 bases between them. There are 14 residues in the CDR3. CDR3: CASSLEGRDGEQFF. The CDR3 DNA reads as TGCGCCAGCAGCTTGGAGGGCAGGGATGGTGAGCAGTTCTTC.

The chain carries TRBV5-5 and TRBJ2-3, with 7 bases that match TRBD2. The CDR3 runs 17 residues. The V and J ends lost 0 bases and 0 bases, in that order; junction bases with no gene match: 7. Germline V gene lookup returns CDR1 SGHKS and CDR2 YYEKEE (reference sequence). The CDR3 sequence is CASSLGLAVPSTDTQYF. The CDR3 DNA reads as TGTGCCAGCAGCTTGGGGCTAGCGGTACCTAGCACAGATACGCAGTATTTT.